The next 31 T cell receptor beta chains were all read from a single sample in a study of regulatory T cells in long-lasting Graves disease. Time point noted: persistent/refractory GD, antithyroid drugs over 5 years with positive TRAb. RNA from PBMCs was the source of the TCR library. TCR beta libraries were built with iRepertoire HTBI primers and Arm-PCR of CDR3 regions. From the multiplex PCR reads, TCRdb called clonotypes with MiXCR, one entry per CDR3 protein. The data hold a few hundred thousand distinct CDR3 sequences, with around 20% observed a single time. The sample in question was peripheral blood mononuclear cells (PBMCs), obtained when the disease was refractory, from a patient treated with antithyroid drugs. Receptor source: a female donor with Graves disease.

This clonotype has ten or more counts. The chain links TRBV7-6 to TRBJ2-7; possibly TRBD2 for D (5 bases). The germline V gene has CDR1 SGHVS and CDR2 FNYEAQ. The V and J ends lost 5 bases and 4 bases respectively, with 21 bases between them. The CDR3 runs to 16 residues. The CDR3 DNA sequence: TGTGCCAGCAGCGTACTCGCGGACTCCCTGGGGTACGAGCAGTACTTC. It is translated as CASSVLADSLGYEQYF.

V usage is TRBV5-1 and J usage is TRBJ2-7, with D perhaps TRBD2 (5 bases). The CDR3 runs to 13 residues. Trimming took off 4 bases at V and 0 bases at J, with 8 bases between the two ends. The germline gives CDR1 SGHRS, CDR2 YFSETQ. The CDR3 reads CASSGENSYEQYF. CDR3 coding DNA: TGCGCCAGCAGCGGGGAGAACTCCTACGAGCAGTACTTC.

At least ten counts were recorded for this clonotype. The DNA of the CDR3 is TGTGCCAGCAGTGCGGGACGGATCACTGAAGCTTTCTTT. It yields the protein CASSAGRITEAFF. This chain connects TRBV6-1 to TRBJ1-1, with TRBD1 as a possible D gene (5 bases). V lost 4 bases and J lost 4, with 10 bases in between. The germline gives CDR1 MNHNS, CDR2 SASEGT. This CDR3 region has 13 residues.

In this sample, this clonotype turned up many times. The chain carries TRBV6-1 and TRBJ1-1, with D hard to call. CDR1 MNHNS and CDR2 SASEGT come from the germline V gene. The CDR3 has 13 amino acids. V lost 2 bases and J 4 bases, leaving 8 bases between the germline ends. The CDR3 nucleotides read TGTGCCAGCAGTGAATCTGTAGGCACTGAAGCTTTCTTT. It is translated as CASSESVGTEAFF.

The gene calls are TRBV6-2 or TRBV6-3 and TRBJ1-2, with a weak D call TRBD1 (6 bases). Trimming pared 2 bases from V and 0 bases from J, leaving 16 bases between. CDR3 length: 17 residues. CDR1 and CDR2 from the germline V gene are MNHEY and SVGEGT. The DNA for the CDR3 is TGTGCCAGCAGTTACAATCGAGAACAGGGAGCTAACTATGGCTACACCTTC. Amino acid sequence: CASSYNREQGANYGYTF.

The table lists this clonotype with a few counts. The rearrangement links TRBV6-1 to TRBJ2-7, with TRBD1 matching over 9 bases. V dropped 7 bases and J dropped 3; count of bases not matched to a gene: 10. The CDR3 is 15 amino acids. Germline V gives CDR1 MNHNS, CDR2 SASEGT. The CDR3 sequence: CASKNAGTGLYEQYF. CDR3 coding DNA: TGTGCCAGCAAAAACGCCGGGACAGGGCTCTACGAGCAGTACTTC.

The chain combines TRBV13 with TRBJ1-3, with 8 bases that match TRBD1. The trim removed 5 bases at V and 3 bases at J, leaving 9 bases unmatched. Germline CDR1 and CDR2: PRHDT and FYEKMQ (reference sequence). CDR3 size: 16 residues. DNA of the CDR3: TGTGCCAGCAGCCGTTTCCAGGGGGCGGGTGGAAACACCATATATTTT. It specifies CASSRFQGAGGNTIYF.

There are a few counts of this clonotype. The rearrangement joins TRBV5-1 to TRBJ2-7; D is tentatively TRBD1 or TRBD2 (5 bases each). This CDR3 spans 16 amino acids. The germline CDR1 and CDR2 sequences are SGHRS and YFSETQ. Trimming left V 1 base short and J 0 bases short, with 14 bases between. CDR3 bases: TGCGCCAGCAGCTTGCCCGGGACGGGTAGCTCCTACGAGCAGTACTTC. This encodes CASSLPGTGSSYEQYF.

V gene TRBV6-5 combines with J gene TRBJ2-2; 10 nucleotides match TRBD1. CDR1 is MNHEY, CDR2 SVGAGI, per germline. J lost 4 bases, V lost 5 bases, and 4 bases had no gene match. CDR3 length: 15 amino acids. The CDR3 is CASSTRQGATGELFF. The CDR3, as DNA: TGTGCCAGCAGTACTCGACAGGGGGCCACCGGGGAGCTGTTTTTT.

The CDR3 region has the DNA TGTGCCAGTAGTATAGGCGTCAGCACTGAAGCTTTCTTT. Its translation is CASSIGVSTEAFF. The chain combines TRBV19 with TRBJ1-1; no clear D gene. The V end lost 1 base, the J end lost 4 bases, and 7 bases lay between the germline ends. The germline gives CDR1 LNHDA, CDR2 SQIVND (reference sequence). The CDR3 consists of 13 residues.

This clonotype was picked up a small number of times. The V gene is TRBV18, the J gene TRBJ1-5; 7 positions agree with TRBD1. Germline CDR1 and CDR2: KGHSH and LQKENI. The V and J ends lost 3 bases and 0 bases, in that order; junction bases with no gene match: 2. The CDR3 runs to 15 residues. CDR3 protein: CASSPTGTSNQPQHF. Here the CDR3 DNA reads TGTGCCAGCTCACCGACAGGGACTAGCAATCAGCCCCAGCATTTT.

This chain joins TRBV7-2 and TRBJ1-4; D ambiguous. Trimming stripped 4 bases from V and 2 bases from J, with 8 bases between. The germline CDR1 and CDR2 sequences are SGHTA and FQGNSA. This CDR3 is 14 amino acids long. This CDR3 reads CASSWSGTNEKLFF. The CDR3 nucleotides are TGTGCCAGCAGCTGGAGTGGTACTAATGAAAAACTGTTTTTT.

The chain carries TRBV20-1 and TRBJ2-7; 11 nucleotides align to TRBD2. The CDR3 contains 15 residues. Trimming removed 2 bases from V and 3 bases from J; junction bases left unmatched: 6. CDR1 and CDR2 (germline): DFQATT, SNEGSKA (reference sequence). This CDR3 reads CSARSGTSGLYEQYF. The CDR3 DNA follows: TGCAGTGCTAGATCCGGGACTAGCGGCCTCTACGAGCAGTACTTC.

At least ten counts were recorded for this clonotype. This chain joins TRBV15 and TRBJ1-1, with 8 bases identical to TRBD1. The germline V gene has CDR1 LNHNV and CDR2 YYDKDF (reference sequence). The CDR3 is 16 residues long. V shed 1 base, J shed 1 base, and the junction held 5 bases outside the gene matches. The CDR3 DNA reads TGTGCCACCAGCAGAGGCGACAGGGGACCGAACACTGAAGCTTTCTTT. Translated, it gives CATSRGDRGPNTEAFF.

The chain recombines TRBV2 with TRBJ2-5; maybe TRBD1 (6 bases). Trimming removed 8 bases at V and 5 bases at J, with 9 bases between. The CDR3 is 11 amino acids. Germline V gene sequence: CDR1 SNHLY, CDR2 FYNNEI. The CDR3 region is CASWGQETQYF. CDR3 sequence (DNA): TGTGCCAGCTGGGGGCAGGAGACCCAGTACTTC. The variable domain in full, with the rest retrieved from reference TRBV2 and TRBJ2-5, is EPEVTQTPSHQVTQMGQEVILRCVPISNHLYFYWYRQILGQKVEFLVSFYNNEISEKSEIFDDQFSVERPDGSNFTLKIRSTKLEDSAMYFCASWGQETQYFGPGTRLLVL.

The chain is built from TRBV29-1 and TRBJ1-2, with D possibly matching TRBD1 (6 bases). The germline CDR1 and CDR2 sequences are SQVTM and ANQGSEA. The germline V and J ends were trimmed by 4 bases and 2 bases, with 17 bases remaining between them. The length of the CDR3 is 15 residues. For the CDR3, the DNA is TGCAGCGTTGTGGGGGATAGGGGGTTCAACTATGGCTACACCTTC. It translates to CSVVGDRGFNYGYTF.

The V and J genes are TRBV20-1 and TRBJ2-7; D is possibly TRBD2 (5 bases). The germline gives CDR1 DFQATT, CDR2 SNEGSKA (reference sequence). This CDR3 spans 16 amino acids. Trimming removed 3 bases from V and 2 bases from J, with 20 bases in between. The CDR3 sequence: CSASLGSASRTYEQYF. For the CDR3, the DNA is TGCAGTGCTAGTCTGGGTAGCGCGAGTCGGACCTACGAGCAGTACTTC.

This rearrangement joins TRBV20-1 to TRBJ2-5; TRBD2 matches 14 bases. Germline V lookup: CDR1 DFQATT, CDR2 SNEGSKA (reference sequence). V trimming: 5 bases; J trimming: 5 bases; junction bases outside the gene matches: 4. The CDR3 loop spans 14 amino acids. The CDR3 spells CSAGRLAGGETQYF. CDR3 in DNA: TGCAGTGCTGGTCGACTAGCGGGAGGGGAGACCCAGTACTTC.

CDR3 sequence: CASSADRDRRTNEKLFF. Written as DNA, the CDR3 is TGTGCCAGCAGCGCGGACCGGGACAGGCGGACTAATGAAAAACTGTTTTTT. The chain employs TRBV9 and TRBJ1-4; 8 nucleotides match TRBD1. Germline lookup yields CDR1 SGDLS and CDR2 YYNGEE. V lost 3 bases, J lost 2 bases, and 9 bases stayed unmatched. This CDR3 spans 17 amino acids.

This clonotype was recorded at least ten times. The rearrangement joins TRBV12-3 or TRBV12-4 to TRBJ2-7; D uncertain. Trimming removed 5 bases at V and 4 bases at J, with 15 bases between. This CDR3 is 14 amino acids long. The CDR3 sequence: CASSPIQRPYEQYF. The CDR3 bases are TGTGCCAGCAGTCCTATACAGCGACCATACGAGCAGTACTTC.

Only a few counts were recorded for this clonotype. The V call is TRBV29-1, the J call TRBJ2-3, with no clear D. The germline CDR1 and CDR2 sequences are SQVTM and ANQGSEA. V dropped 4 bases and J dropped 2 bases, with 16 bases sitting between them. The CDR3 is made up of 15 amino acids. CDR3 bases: TGCAGCGTTGGCGCGGCTCGGCTGATCACAGATACGCAGTATTTT. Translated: CSVGAARLITDTQYF.

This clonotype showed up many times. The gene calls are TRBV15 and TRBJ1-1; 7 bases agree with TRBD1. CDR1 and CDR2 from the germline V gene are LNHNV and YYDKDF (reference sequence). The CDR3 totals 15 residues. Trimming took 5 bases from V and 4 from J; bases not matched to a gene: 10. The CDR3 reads CATSHKRQGGTEAFF. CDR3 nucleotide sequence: TGTGCCACCAGCCACAAGCGACAGGGAGGCACTGAAGCTTTCTTT.

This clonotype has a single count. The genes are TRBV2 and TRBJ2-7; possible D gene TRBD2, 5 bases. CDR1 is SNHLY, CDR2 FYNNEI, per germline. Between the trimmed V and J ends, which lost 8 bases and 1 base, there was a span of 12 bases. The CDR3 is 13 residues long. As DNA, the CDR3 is TGTGCCAGCGGTCGGCTAGCTTCCTACGAGCAGTACTTC. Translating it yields CASGRLASYEQYF.

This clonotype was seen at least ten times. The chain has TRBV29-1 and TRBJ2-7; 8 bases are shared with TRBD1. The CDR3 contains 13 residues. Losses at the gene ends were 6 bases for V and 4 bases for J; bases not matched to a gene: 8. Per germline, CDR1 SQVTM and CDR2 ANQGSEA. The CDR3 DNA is TGCAGCGTCGCCGGGACAGGAAGGTACGAGCAGTACTTC. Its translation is CSVAGTGRYEQYF.

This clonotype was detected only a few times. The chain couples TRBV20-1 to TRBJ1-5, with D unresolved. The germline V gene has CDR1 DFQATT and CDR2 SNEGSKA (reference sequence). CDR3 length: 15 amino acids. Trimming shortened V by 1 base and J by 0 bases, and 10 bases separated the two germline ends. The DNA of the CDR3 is TGCAGTGCTAGAGTGTCCGGGTATAGCAATCAGCCCCAGCATTTT. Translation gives CSARVSGYSNQPQHF.

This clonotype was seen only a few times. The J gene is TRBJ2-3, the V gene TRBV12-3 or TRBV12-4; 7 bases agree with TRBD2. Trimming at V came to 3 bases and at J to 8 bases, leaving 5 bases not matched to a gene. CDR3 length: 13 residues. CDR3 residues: CASSLGGGSTQYF. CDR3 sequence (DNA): TGTGCCAGCAGTTTGGGAGGCGGGAGTACGCAGTATTTT.

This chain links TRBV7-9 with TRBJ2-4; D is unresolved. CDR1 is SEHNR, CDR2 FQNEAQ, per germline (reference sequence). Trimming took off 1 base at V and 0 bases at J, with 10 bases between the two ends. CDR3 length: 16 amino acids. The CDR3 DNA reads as TGTGCCAGCAGCTTAGGCGGCTCCGTAGCCAAAAACATTCAGTACTTC. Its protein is CASSLGGSVAKNIQYF.

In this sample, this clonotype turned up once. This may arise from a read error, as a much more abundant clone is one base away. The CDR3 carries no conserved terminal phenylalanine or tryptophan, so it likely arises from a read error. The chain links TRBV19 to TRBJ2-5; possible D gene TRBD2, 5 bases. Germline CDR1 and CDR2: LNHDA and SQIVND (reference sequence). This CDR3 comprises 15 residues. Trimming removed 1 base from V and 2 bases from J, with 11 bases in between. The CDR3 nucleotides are TGTGCCAGTAGTATAGTCGGCGGAGGACAAGAGACCCAGTACCTC. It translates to CASSIVGGGQETQYL.

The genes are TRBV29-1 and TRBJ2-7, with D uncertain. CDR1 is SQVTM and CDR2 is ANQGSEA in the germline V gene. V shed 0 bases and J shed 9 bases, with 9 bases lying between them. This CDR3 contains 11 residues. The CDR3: CSVEDFGWQYF. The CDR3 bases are TGCAGCGTTGAAGATTTTGGGTGGCAGTACTTC.

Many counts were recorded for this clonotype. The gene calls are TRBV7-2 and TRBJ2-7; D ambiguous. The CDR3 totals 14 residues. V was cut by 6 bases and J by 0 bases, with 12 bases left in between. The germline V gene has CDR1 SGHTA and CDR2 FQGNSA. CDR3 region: CASRKPSPSYEQYF. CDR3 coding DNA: TGTGCCAGCAGGAAACCGAGCCCCTCCTACGAGCAGTACTTC.

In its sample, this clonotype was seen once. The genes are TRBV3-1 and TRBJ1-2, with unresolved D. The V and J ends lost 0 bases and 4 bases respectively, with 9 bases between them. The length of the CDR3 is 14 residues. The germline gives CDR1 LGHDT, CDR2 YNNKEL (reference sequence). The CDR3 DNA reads TGTGCCAGCAGCCAAGAGGATGTCTTCTATGGCTACACCTTC. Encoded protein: CASSQEDVFYGYTF.